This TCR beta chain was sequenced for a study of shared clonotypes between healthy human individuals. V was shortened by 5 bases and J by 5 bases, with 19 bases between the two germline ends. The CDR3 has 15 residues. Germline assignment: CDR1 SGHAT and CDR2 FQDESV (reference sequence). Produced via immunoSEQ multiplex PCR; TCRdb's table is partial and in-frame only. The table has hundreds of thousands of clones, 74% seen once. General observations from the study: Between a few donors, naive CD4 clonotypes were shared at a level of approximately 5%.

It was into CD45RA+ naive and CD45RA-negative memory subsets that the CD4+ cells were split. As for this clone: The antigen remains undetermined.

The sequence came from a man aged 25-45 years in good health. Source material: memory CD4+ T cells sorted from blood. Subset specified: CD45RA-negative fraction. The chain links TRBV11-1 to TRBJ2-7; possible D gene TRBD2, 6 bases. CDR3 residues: CASSPSWGGYNEQYF. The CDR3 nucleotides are TGTGCCAGCAGCCCGAGTTGGGGAGGTTATAACGAGCAGTACTTC.